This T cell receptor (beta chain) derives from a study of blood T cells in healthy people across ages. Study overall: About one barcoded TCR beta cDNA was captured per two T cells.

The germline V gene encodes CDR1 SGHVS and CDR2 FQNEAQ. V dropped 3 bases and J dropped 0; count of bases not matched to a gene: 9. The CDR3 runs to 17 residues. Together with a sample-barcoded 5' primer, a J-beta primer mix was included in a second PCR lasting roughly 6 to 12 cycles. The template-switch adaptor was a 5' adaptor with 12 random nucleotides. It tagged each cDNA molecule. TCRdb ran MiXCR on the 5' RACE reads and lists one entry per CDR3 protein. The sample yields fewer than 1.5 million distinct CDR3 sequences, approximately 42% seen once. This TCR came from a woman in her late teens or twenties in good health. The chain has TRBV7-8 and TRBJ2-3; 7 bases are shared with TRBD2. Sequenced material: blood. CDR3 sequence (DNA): TGTGCCAGCAGCTTGGCCCCGTACGGGGGGAGCACAGATACGCAGTATTTT. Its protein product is CASSLAPYGGSTDTQYF.